This T cell receptor (beta chain) was identified in a study of control samples from healthy donors and cancer patients. Data came from immunoSEQ multiplex PCR; TCRdb stores just in-frame clones and leaves some out. The sample holds more than 75,000 clones, around nine tenths seen once. The CDR3 is 15 residues long. V lost 1 base, J lost 1 base, and 2 bases stayed unmatched. From germline, CDR1 is SGHDT and CDR2 YYEEEE. V gene TRBV5-6 combines with J gene TRBJ2-3; 8 bases are shared with TRBD1. The sample was blood. The TCR originated in a man between 50 and 59 years old in good health. The CDR3 nucleotides are TGTGCCAGCAGCTTGATGACAGGGGGCACAGATACGCAGTATTTT. Amino acid sequence: CASSLMTGGTDTQYF.